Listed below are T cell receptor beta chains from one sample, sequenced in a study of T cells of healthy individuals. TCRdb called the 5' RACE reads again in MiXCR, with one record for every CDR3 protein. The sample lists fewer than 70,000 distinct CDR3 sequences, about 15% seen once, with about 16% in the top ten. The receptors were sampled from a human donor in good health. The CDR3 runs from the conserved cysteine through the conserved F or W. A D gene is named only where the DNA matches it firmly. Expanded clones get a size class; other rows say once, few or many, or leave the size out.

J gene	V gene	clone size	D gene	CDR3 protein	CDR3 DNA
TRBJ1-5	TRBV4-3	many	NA	CASSQGSGVNQPQHF	TGCGCCAGCAGCCAAGGTTCAGGAGTCAATCAGCCCCAGCATTTT
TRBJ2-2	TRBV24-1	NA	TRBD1	CATSDLRGPNTGELFF	TGTGCCACCAGTGATTTGAGGGGGCCGAACACCGGGGAGCTGTTTTTT
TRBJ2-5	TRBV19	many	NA	CASRSNGGGQETQYF	TGTGCCAGTAGATCTAACGGAGGTGGGCAAGAGACCCAGTACTTC
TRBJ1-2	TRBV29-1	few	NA	CSVDEGYSASWVYTF	TGCAGCGTTGATGAGGGATACTCTGCCTCTTGGGTCTACACCTTC
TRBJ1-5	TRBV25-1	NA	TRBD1	CASSESLTGGHQPQHF	TGTGCCAGCAGTGAATCCCTGACAGGGGGGCATCAGCCCCAGCATTTT
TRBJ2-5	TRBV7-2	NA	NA	CASSLHQLAETQYF	TGTGCCAGCAGCTTACATCAGCTAGCGGAGACCCAGTACTTC
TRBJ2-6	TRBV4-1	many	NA	CASSQGLTGANVLTF	TGCGCCAGCAGCCAGGGACTTACTGGGGCCAACGTCCTGACTTTC
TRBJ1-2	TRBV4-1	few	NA	CASSQDLIGSNYGYTF	TGCGCCAGCAGCCAAGATTTGATCGGCTCTAACTATGGCTACACCTTC
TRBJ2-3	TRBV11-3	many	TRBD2	CASSPGLAEADTQYF	TGTGCCAGCAGCCCGGGACTAGCAGAAGCAGATACGCAGTATTTT
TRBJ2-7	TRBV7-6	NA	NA	CASSPDSTYEQYF	TGTGCCAGCAGCCCAGACAGCACCTACGAGCAGTACTTC
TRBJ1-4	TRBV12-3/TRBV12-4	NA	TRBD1	CASSSPGQGLEKLFF	TGTGCCAGCAGTTCCCCGGGACAGGGTCTAGAAAAACTGTTTTTT
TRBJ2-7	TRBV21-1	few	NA	CASSKAPGQGLEQYF	TGTGCCAGCAGCAAAGCTCCGGGACAGGGTCTCGAGCAGTACTTC
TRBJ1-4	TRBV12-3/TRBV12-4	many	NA	CASSRHFRATNEKLFF	TGTGCCAGCAGTCGGCATTTCAGGGCAACTAATGAAAAACTGTTTTTT
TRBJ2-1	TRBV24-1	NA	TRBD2	CATSGSGRGEQFF	TGTGCCACCAGTGGCAGCGGGAGGGGTGAGCAGTTCTTC
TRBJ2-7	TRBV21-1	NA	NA	CASSAGQGLRYEQYF	TGTGCCAGCAGCGCGGGACAGGGGTTGCGATACGAGCAGTACTTC
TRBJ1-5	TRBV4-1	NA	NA	CASSQDGRSNQPQHF	TGCGCCAGCAGCCAAGACGGGCGAAGCAATCAGCCCCAGCATTTT
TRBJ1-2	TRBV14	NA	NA	CASSQETYYGYTF	TGTGCCAGCAGCCAAGAGACCTACTATGGCTACACCTTC
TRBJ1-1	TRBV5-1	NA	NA	CASSRGGNPEAFF	TGCGCCAGCAGCCGGGGGGGGAACCCTGAAGCTTTCTTT
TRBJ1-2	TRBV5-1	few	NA	CASSLRRNYGYTF	TGCGCCAGCAGCTTGCGCAGAAACTATGGCTACACCTTC
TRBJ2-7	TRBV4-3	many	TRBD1	CASSQRTGREQYF	TGCGCCAGCAGCCAAAGGACAGGGAGGGAGCAGTACTTC
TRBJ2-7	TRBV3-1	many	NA	CASSPAGLPYEQYF	TGTGCCAGCAGCCCTGCCGGACTTCCCTACGAGCAGTACTTC
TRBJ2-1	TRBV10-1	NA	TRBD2	CATSHSGAYNEQFF	TGCGCCACCAGTCACAGCGGGGCCTACAATGAGCAGTTCTTC
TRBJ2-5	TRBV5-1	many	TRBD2	CASSSGLAGGPQETQYF	TGCGCCAGCAGCTCAGGACTAGCGGGGGGACCGCAAGAGACCCAGTACTTC
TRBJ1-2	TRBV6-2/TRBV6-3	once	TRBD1	CASSTLTGNGYTF	TGTGCCAGCAGTACCTTGACAGGGAATGGCTACACCTTC
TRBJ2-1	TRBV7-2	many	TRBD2	CASSSESGGSYNEQFF	TGTGCCAGCAGCTCTGAGTCCGGGGGGTCTTACAATGAGCAGTTCTTC
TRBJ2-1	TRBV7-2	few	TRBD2	CASSSAPLAGRNEQFF	TGTGCCAGCAGCTCAGCCCCCCTAGCGGGGCGCAATGAGCAGTTCTTC
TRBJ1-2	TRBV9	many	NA	CASSVVGLAGYTF	TGTGCCAGCAGCGTAGTGGGCCTGGCTGGCTACACCTTC
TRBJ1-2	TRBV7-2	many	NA	CASSPEIYGYTF	TGTGCCAGCAGCCCGGAAATCTATGGCTACACCTTC
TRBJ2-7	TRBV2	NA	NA	CASSESVELYEQYF	TGTGCCAGCAGTGAGTCCGTGGAGCTGTACGAGCAGTACTTC
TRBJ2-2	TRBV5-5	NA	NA	CASSLAGTNAGELFF	TGTGCCAGCAGCTTGGCGGGGACCAACGCCGGGGAGCTGTTTTTT
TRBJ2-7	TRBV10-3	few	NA	CAISESWEQYF	TGTGCCATCAGTGAGTCTTGGGAGCAGTACTTC
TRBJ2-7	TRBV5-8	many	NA	CASSLRLIYEQYF	TGTGCCAGCAGTTTACGACTGATCTACGAGCAGTACTTC
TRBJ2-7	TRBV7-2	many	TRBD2	CASSISSGENYEQYF	TGTGCCAGCAGCATATCTAGCGGGGAGAACTACGAGCAGTACTTC
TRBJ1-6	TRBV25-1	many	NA	CASSEQASNSPLHF	TGTGCCAGCAGTGAACAGGCTTCTAATTCACCCCTCCACTTT
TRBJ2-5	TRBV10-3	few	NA	CAITPDGGRQETQYF	TGTGCCATCACTCCCGATGGCGGGCGCCAAGAGACCCAGTACTTC
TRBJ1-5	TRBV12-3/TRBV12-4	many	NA	CASSYEGFSNQPQHF	TGTGCCAGCAGCTATGAGGGATTTTCCAATCAGCCCCAGCATTTT
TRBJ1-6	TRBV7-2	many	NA	CASSSRDGYSPLHF	TGTGCCAGCAGCTCTCGGGACGGGTATTCACCCCTCCACTTT
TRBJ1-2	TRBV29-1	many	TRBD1	CSVATGGADGYTF	TGCAGCGTCGCGACAGGGGGCGCGGATGGCTACACCTTC
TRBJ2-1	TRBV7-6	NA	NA	CASSLEWGAGNEQFF	TGTGCCAGCAGCTTAGAGTGGGGGGCCGGGAATGAGCAGTTCTTC
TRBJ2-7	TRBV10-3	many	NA	CAVATDYYEQYF	TGTGCCGTTGCTACAGACTACTACGAGCAGTACTTC
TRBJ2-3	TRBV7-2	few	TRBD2	CASSSERGGGWYF	TGTGCCAGCAGTTCAGAGCGGGGTGGCGGATGGTATTTT
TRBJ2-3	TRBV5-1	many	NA	CASSLGLEGADTQYF	TGCGCCAGCAGCTTAGGACTAGAGGGGGCGGATACGCAGTATTTT
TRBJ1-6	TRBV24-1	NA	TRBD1	CAIGAGQDNSPLHF	TGTGCCATAGGGGCGGGACAGGATAATTCACCCCTCCACTTT
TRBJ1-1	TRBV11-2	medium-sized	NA	CASSRSTLNTEAFF	TGTGCCAGCAGCCGAAGTACTTTGAACACTGAAGCTTTCTTT
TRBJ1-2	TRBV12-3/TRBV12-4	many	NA	CASSRTGPLNGYTF	TGTGCCAGCAGCCGAACAGGACCGCTCAATGGCTACACCTTC
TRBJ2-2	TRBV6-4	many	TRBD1	CASSRRTGGPSSTGELFF	TGTGCCAGCAGTAGAAGAACAGGGGGCCCGAGTAGCACCGGGGAGCTGTTTTTT
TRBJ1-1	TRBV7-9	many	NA	CASSLATGGTEAFF	TGTGCCAGCAGCTTAGCAACGGGAGGCACTGAAGCTTTCTTT
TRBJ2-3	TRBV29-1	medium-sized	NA	CSVTSGDTQYF	TGCAGCGTCACCTCCGGTGATACGCAGTATTTT
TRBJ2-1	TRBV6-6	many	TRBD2	CASSYSGGQTYNEQFF	TGTGCCAGCAGTTATAGCGGGGGTCAAACCTACAATGAGCAGTTCTTC
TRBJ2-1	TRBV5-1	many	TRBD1	CASSRDRIDEQFF	TGCGCCAGCAGCCGGGACAGGATCGATGAGCAGTTCTTC
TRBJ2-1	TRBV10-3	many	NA	CAISEPNPLSYNEQFF	TGTGCCATCAGTGAGCCGAACCCCCTCTCCTACAATGAGCAGTTCTTC
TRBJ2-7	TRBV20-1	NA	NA	CSAGKFLGADPYEQYF	TGCAGTGCTGGAAAATTCCTGGGGGCAGACCCCTACGAGCAGTACTTC
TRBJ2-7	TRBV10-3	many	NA	CAISESGGAGPYEQYF	TGTGCCATCAGTGAGTCGGGCGGGGCTGGCCCCTACGAGCAGTACTTC
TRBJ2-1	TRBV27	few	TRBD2	CASSGSGRPGNEQFF	TGTGCCAGCAGTGGTAGCGGGAGGCCAGGAAATGAGCAGTTCTTC
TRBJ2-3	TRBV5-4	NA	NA	CASSLGGIRVLGTDTQYF	TGTGCCAGCAGCTTAGGGGGTATTCGGGTACTGGGCACAGATACGCAGTATTTT
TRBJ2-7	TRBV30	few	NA	CAWSGGDISYEQYF	TGTGCCTGGAGTGGAGGTGACATCTCCTACGAGCAGTACTTC
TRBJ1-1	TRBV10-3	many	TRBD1	CAISEPGQGEAFF	TGTGCCATCAGTGAGCCGGGACAGGGAGAAGCTTTCTTT
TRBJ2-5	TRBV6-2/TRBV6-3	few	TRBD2	CASRHSGGETQYF	TGTGCCAGCAGGCATAGCGGGGGAGAGACCCAGTACTTC